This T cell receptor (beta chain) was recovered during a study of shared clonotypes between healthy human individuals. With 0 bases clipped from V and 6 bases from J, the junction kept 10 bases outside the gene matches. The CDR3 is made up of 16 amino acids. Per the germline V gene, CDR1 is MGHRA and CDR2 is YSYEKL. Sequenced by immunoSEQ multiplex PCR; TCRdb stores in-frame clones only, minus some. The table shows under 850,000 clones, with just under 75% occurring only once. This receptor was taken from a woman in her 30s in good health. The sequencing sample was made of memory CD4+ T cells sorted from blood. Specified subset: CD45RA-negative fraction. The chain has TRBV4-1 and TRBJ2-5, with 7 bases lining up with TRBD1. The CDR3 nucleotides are TGCGCCAGCAGCCAAGAAAGGACAGGCTCGTTTAAGACCCAGTACTTC. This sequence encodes CASSQERTGSFKTQYF.